The sequence of this T cell receptor beta chain was determined in a study of blood T cell repertoires in COVID-19. At the level of the study: Samples representing acute and convalescent COVID-19 were sourced from the United States, Italy and Spain. PBMCs, B-cell-depleted T cells, or T cells provided the cDNA or gDNA that made up the material.

TCRdb keeps only in-frame clones here, not all; method: immunoSEQ multiplex PCR. The top ten hold roughly 3% of the sample, which has tens of thousands of clones, 60% to 85% seen once. The V end lost 6 bases, the J end lost 1 base, and 8 bases lay between the germline ends. The CDR3 covers 13 residues. Germline V CDR1 and CDR2: KGHDR, SFDVKD. The receptor comes from a man aged 60-69 years with acute or convalescent COVID-19. The chain links TRBV24-1 to TRBJ2-5; unclear D gene. The sequencing sample was made of peripheral blood. The CDR3 reads CATSQYSQETQYF. CDR3 in DNA: TGTGCCACCAGTCAGTACAGCCAAGAGACCCAGTACTTC.